This T cell receptor beta chain was captured in a study of blood T cell repertoires in COVID-19. Study-wide background: Nucleic acid was either cDNA or gDNA, and it came from T cells, B-cell-depleted T cells, or PBMCs.

Clones were read by immunoSEQ multiplex PCR, and TCRdb kept only the in-frame ones, dropping some. Seen here are a few hundred thousand clones, approximately 84% observed once, and the top ten hold approximately 15%. V lost 5 bases, J lost 0 bases, and 16 bases lay in between. CDR1 SGHNT and CDR2 YENEEA come from the germline V gene. The CDR3 runs to 17 residues. The TCR originated in a man in his forties or fifties who had recovered from COVID-19. The specimen was PBMCs or T cells enriched from blood (not recorded which). This chain connects TRBV11-3 to TRBJ2-2; the D gene is possibly TRBD2 (6 bases). CDR3 residues: CASSLNHGGSNTGELFF. CDR3 bases: TGTGCCAGCAGCCTCAACCACGGGGGTTCGAACACCGGGGAGCTGTTTTTT. Combining the CDR3 with reference TRBV11-3 and TRBJ2-2 gives the whole variable domain EAGVVQSPRYKIIEKKQPVAFWCNPISGHNTLYWYLQNLGQGPELLIRYENEEAVDDSQLPKDRFSAERLKGVDSTLKIQPAELGDSAVYLCASSLNHGGSNTGELFFGEGSRLTVL.